One sample yielded the 13 T cell receptor beta chains listed below, sequenced in a study of T cell changes during pregnancy in multiple sclerosis. Repertoires were generated with immunoSEQ multiplex PCR, while TCRdb's copy carries only in-frame clones and drops some. The sample shows 65,000 to 85,000 clones, 90% to 95% of them seen only once. This material consisted of CD4+ T cells from peripheral blood mononuclear cells, taken before pregnancy. These receptors were taken from a female donor with multiple sclerosis, enrolled in a pregnancy study.

The sample holds one count of this clone. V usage is TRBV4-2 and J usage is TRBJ2-5, with D possibly matching TRBD2 (5 bases). The CDR3 length is 16 residues. The V and J ends lost 1 base and 4 bases respectively, with 16 bases between them. Germline V lookup: CDR1 LGHNA, CDR2 YNFKEQ. The CDR3 DNA reads as TGTGCCAGCAGCCAAGGAACTAATCAAGAGGGAGAGACCCAGTACTTC. It specifies CASSQGTNQEGETQYF.

This clone appeared once. The rearrangement uses TRBV9 and TRBJ2-7; 8 nucleotides agree with TRBD2. There are 16 residues in the CDR3. CDR1 SGDLS and CDR2 YYNGEE come from the germline V gene. V lost 0 bases, J lost 6 bases, and 11 bases stayed unmatched. The CDR3 loop is CASSVATAGAPGEQYF. In nucleotides, the CDR3 is TGTGCCAGCAGCGTAGCTACAGCGGGGGCCCCTGGCGAGCAGTACTTC.

The chain links TRBV2 to TRBJ2-7; 9 nucleotides match TRBD1. CDR3 length: 13 amino acids. V lost 11 bases to trimming and J lost 2 bases; unmatched junction nucleotides: 7. Looked up from germline, CDR1 is SNHLY and CDR2 is FYNNEI. CDR3 DNA sequence: TGTGCCTCGTCCCGGGACAGGGCCTACGAGCAGTACTTC. Translating gives CASSRDRAYEQYF.

J is TRBJ1-1 and V is TRBV5-4; D is ambiguous. V lost 1 base, J lost 0 bases, and 10 bases lay in between. In germline, CDR1 is SGHNT, CDR2 YYREEE (reference sequence). This CDR3 spans 15 amino acids. CDR3 nucleotides: TGTGCCAGCAGCTTGATGGGCAGCATGAACACTGAAGCTTTCTTT. It translates to CASSLMGSMNTEAFF.

The chain recombines TRBV7-3 with TRBJ2-1; TRBD1 aligns across 8 bases. CDR1 SGHTA and CDR2 FQGTGA come from the germline V gene. V was pared by 8 bases and J by 3 bases, with 0 bases of the junction left unmatched. This CDR3 is built from 12 residues. The CDR3 region has the DNA TGTGCCAGCGGACAGGGCTACAATGAGCAGTTCTTC. Residues: CASGQGYNEQFF. The full variable domain, with the rest looked up from reference TRBV7-3 and TRBJ2-1, is GAGVSQTPSNKVTEKGKYVELRCDPISGHTALYWYRQSLGQGPEFLIYFQGTGAADDSGLPNDRFFAVRPEGSVSTLKIQRTERGDSAVYLCASGQGYNEQFFGPGTRLTVL.

A single count supports this clone. The rearrangement links TRBV10-3 to TRBJ2-1; 9 bases fit TRBD2. Trimming at V came to 0 bases and at J to 5 bases, leaving 2 bases not matched to a gene. CDR1 and CDR2 (germline): ENHRY, SYGVKD. The length of the CDR3 is 15 residues. This chain's CDR3 is CAISESGLANNEQFF. The CDR3 DNA sequence: TGTGCCATCAGTGAGTCAGGACTAGCGAACAATGAGCAGTTCTTC.

This clone was found once. The rearrangement uses TRBV18 and TRBJ1-3; 9 bases map to TRBD1. Germline CDR1 reads KGHSH; CDR2 reads LQKENI. The V segment lost 3 bases and the J segment 4 bases; nucleotides outside the gene matches: 7. The length of the CDR3 is 16 residues. The CDR3 loop is CASSPRDRVLGNTIYF. The CDR3 DNA reads as TGTGCCAGCTCACCGAGGGACAGGGTATTGGGAAACACCATATATTTT.

The CDR3 loop reads CASSAPTRTSGSANTGELFF. As DNA, the CDR3 is TGTGCCAGCAGTGCCCCCACCCGGACTAGCGGGAGCGCGAACACCGGGGAGCTGTTTTTT. This rearrangement joins TRBV6-1 to TRBJ2-2, with TRBD2 matching 13 bases. There are 20 residues in the CDR3. V was pared by 4 bases and J by 0 bases, with 11 bases of the junction left unmatched. Germline V lookup: CDR1 MNHNS, CDR2 SASEGT.

The chain recombines TRBV7-9 with TRBJ2-3; 8 bases agree with TRBD2. Germline CDR1 reads SEHNR; CDR2 reads FQNEAQ (reference sequence). V was clipped by 2 bases and J by 3 bases; unmatched bases: 7. The CDR3 runs 16 residues. CDR3: CASSLWASGYTDTQYF. DNA for the CDR3: TGTGCCAGCAGCTTATGGGCTAGCGGGTATACAGATACGCAGTATTTT.

In this sample, this clone turned up once. The chain carries TRBV18 and TRBJ1-2; possibly TRBD1 for D (5 bases). This CDR3 has 14 amino acids. V was cut by 0 bases and J by 6 bases, with 11 bases left in between. Germline CDR1 reads KGHSH; CDR2 reads LQKENI. CDR3 sequence reads: CASSPPGGKDGYTF. CDR3 sequence (DNA): TGTGCCAGCTCACCACCGGGGGGAAAAGATGGCTACACCTTC.

The chain carries TRBV19 and TRBJ1-1, with 8 bases matching TRBD1. J was trimmed by 1 base and V by 4 bases; bases with no gene match: 8. The CDR3 spans 16 residues. CDR1 is LNHDA and CDR2 is SQIVND in the germline V gene (reference sequence). The DNA of the CDR3 is TGTGCCAGTAGTAGAGACAGGGGCCGGCCGAACACTGAAGCTTTCTTT. Translated, it gives CASSRDRGRPNTEAFF.

The chain links TRBV18 to TRBJ2-3, with 7 bases aligning to TRBD2. The CDR3 has 16 amino acids. The J segment lost 2 bases and the V segment lost 0 bases, leaving 5 bases of the junction unmatched. Germline-derived CDR1 and CDR2 are KGHSH and LQKENI. The DNA for the CDR3 is TGTGCCAGCTCACCACCCGGACTAGTCCTCACAGATACGCAGTATTTT. Its translation: CASSPPGLVLTDTQYF.

This chain connects TRBV5-1 to TRBJ2-4; D is perhaps TRBD2 (5 bases). The CDR3 is 14 amino acids. CDR1 SGHRS and CDR2 YFSETQ come from the germline V gene. Trimming removed 5 bases from V and 5 bases from J, with 14 bases in between. The chain's CDR3 is CASRGENSENIQYF. CDR3 coding DNA: TGCGCCAGCAGGGGAGAGAACTCGGAAAACATTCAGTACTTC.